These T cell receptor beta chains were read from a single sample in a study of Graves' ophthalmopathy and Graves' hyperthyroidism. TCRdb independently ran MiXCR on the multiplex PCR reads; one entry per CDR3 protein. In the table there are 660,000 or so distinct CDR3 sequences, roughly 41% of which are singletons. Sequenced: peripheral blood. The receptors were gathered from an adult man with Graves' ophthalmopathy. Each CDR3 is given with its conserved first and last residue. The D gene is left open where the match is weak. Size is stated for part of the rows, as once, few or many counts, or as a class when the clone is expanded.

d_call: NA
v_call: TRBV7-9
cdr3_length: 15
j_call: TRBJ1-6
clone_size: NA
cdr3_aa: CASSAGLGSNSPLHF
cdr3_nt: TGTGCCAGCAGCGCAGGACTGGGTAGCAATTCACCCCTCCACTTT

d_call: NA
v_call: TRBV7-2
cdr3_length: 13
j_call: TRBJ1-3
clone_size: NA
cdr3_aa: CASSFGSGNTKYF
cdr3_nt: NA

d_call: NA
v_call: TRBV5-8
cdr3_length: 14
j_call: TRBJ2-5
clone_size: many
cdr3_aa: CASSMGRSQETQYF
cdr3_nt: TGTGCCAGCAGCATGGGACGGAGCCAAGAGACCCAGTACTTC

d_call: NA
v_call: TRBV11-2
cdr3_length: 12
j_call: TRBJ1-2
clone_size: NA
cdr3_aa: CASKGGSYGYTF
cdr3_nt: TGTGCCAGCAAGGGAGGGAGCTATGGCTACACCTTC

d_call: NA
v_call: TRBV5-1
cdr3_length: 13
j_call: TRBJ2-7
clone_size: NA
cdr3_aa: CASSLGHTGEQYF
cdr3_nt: TGCGCCAGCAGCTTGGGCCATACGGGCGAGCAGTACTTC

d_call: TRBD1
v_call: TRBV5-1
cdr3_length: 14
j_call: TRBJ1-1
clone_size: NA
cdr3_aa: CASSLYRGGTEAFF
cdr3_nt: TGTGCCAGCAGTCTTTACAGGGGAGGGACTGAAGCTTTCTTT

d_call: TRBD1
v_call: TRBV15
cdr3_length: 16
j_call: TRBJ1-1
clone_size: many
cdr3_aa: CATSRGTGGRNTEAFF
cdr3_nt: TGTGCCACCAGCAGAGGAACAGGGGGGCGGAACACTGAAGCTTTCTTT

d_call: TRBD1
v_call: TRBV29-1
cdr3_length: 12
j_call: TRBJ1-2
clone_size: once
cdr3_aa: CSVGNRGYGYTF
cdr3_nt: TGCAGCGTTGGGAACAGGGGCTATGGCTACACCTTC

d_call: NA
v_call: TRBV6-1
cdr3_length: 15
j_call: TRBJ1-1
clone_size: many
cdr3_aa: CASSEVGSLNTEAFF
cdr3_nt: TGTGCCAGCAGTGAAGTTGGCAGTTTGAACACTGAAGCTTTCTTT

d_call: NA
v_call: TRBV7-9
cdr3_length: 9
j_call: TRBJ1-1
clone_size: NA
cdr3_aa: CASTRGAFF
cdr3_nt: TGTGCCAGCACCCGAGGGGCTTTCTTT

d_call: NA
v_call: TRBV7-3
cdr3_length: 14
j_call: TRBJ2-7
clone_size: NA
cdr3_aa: CASCKTRQIYEQYF
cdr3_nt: TGTGCCAGCTGCAAAACGCGACAGATCTACGAGCAGTACTTC

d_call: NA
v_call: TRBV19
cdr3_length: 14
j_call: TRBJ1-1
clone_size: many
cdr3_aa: CASKTGTGNTEAFF
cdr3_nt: TGTGCCAGTAAAACCGGGACGGGGAACACTGAAGCTTTCTTT

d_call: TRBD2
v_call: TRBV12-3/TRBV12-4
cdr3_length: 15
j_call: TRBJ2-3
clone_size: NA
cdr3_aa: CASSSREAVGDTQYF
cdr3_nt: TGTGCCAGCAGTAGCCGGGAGGCAGTCGGAGATACGCAGTATTTT

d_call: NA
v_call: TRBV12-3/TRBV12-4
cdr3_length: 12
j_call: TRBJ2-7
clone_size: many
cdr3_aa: CASSFAGHEQYF
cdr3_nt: TGTGCCAGCAGTTTCGCAGGGCACGAGCAGTACTTC

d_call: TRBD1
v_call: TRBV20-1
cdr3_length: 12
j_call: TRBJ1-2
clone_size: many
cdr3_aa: CSANDRGRGYTF
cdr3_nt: TGCAGTGCAAACGACAGGGGACGTGGCTACACCTTC

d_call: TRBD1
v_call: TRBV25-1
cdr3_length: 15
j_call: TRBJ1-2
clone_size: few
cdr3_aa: CAWSAAGQLLYGYTF
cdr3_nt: TGTGCCTGGAGTGCAGCGGGACAGCTACTTTATGGCTACACCTTC

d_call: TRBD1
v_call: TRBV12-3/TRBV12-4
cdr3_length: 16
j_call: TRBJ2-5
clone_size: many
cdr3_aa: CASRTPREGAGETQYF
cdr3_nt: TGTGCCAGCAGGACCCCTCGAGAGGGGGCGGGAGAGACCCAGTACTTC

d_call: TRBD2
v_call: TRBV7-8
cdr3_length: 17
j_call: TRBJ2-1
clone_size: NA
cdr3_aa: CASSLAPLAGGLDEQFF
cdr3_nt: TGTGCCAGCAGCTTAGCACCTCTAGCGGGAGGACTCGATGAGCAGTTCTTC

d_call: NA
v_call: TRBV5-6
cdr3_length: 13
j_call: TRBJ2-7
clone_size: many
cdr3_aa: CASSHNPSYEQYF
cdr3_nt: TGTGCCAGCAGCCACAACCCCTCCTACGAGCAGTACTTC

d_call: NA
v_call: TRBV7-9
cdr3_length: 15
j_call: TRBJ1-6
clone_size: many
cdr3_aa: CASSLEEVENSPLHF
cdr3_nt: TGTGCCAGCAGCCTCGAAGAAGTGGAGAATTCACCCCTCCACTTT

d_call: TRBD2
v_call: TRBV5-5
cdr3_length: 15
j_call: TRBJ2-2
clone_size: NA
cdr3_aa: CASRQAGGPSGELFF
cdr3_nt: TGTGCCAGCAGGCAAGCGGGGGGGCCTTCCGGGGAGCTGTTTTTT

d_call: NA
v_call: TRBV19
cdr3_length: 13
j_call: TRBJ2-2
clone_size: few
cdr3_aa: CASSIYSTGELFF
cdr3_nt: TGTGCCAGTAGTATTTATTCCACCGGGGAGCTGTTTTTT

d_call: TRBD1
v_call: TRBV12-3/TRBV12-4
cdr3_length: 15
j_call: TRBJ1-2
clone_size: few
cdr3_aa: CASSYRQGGNYGYTF
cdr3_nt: TGTGCCAGCAGCTACCGACAGGGAGGGAACTATGGCTACACCTTC

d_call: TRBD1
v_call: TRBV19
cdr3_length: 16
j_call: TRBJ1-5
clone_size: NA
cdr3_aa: CASSPRRDRGLQPQHF
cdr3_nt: TGTGCCAGTAGTCCACGCCGGGACAGGGGACTTCAGCCCCAGCATTTT

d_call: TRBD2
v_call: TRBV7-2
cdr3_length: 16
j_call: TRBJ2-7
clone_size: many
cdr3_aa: CASSLDLAGGGHEQYF
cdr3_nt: TGTGCCAGCAGCTTAGACCTAGCGGGAGGAGGCCACGAGCAGTACTTC

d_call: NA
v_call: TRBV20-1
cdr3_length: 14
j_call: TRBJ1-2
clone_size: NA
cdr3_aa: CSARGGDLNYGYTF
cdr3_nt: TGCAGTGCTAGGGGTGGGGACCTAAACTATGGCTACACCTTC

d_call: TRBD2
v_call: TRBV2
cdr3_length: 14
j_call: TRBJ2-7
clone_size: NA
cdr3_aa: CASSSGAGVQEQYF
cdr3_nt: TGTGCCAGCAGTTCGGGAGCGGGGGTACAAGAGCAGTACTTC

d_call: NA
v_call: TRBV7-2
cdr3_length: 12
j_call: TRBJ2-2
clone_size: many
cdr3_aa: CASLLVPGELFF
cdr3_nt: TGTGCCAGCCTACTAGTCCCCGGGGAGCTGTTTTTT

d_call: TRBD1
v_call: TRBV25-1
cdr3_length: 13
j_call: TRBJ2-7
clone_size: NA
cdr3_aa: CASPGQGSYEQYF
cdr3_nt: TGTGCTTCGCCCGGACAGGGCTCCTACGAGCAGTACTTC

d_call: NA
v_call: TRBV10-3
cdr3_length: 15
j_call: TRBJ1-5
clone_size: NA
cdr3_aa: CAISDSPGGGQPQHF
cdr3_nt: TGTGCCATCAGTGACTCACCCGGGGGCGGTCAGCCCCAGCATTTT

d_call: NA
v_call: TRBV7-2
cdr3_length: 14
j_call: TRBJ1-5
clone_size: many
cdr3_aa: CASSLWGSVQPQHF
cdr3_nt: TGTGCCAGCAGCTTATGGGGGTCTGTTCAGCCCCAGCATTTT

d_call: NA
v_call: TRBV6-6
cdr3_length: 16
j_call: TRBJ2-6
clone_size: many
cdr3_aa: CASSYPGTAGANVLTF
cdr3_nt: TGTGCCAGCAGTTACCCTGGGACCGCTGGGGCCAACGTCCTGACTTTC

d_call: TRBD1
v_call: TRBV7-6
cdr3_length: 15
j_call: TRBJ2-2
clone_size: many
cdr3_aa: CASSIGTGDTGELFF
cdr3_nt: TGTGCCAGCAGCATCGGGACAGGTGACACCGGGGAGCTGTTTTTT

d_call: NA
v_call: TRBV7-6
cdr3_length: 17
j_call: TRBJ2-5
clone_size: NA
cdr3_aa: CASSEYPTVDRRGTQYF
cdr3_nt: TGTGCCAGCAGCGAATATCCTACGGTGGATAGGAGGGGGACCCAGTACTTC